These T cell receptor beta chains were read from a single sample in a study of human T cells and chemical hapten exposure. In TCRdb, the RACE reads were re-called with MiXCR into one record per CDR3 protein. This sample has roughly 110,000 distinct CDR3 sequences, with 12% found just once. The material sequenced was whole blood, taken in connection with sensitization to the hapten diphenylcyclopropenone (DPC). These receptors all come from a woman between 45 and 65 years old with alopecia areata. Some clones in this sample may be carry-over from other donors' samples. Each CDR3 is given with its conserved first and last residue. Size is omitted from some rows. Given values are once, few, many or a class for expanded clones.

clone_size,v_call,cdr3_aa
.,TRBV11-1,CASSRQGAKRLFF
.,TRBV20-1,CSASDGGALETQYF
many,TRBV27,CASSLRVGGLETQYF
few,TRBV28,CASSRDSTYEQYF
.,TRBV24-1,CATRTGPGDTQYF
.,TRBV20-1,CSARSQDAGEQFF
few,TRBV7-8,CASWERGGPPTHNEQFF
many,TRBV3-1,CASSRRGTSGPTDTQYF
.,TRBV3-1,CASTHRGGYNEQFF
many,TRBV6-1,CASSEVQSYEQYF
.,TRBV2,CASSSDRETQYF
.,TRBV7-8,CASSFRLGSVDTQYF
.,TRBV28,CASSLATDTQYF
.,TRBV27,CASRETRVGYGYTF
few,TRBV20-1,CSARDLGEGRTQYF
few,TRBV3-1,CASSQDKSRGMPGELFF
few,TRBV5-1,CASSVDLFRGGETQYF
few,TRBV12-3/TRBV12-4,CASSYGVGQGSYGYTF
.,TRBV20-1,CSATRTGKGHEQYF
.,TRBV19,CASRVGSSYNEQFF
.,TRBV20-1,CSASRRGAGELFF
.,TRBV7-9,CASSTAGVRETQYF
many,TRBV29-1,CSVEGQPGQSYNEQFF
.,TRBV5-1,CASSLRSTGNTEAFF
.,TRBV7-9,CASSSSGTGADSEQYF
.,TRBV20-1,CSASLIGNSYGYTF
many,TRBV6-5,CASSYSTPRDQPQHF
few,TRBV28,CASKGAGGADTIYF
few,TRBV29-1,CSVTSGPQGEKLFF
few,TRBV7-9,CASSPSISSTDTQYF
few,TRBV5-4,CASSLGGLIDTQYF